The entry below gives a single T cell receptor beta chain sequence along with its context. Antigen specificity is unknown. Libraries for TCR beta were made by quantitative 5'-RACE with molecular barcodes. TCRdb reprocessed the 5' RACE reads with MiXCR, giving one entry per CDR3 protein. The profile covers about 500,000 distinct CDR3 sequences, with more than 9.5% appearing a single time and approximately 6.2% taken by the ten largest. This record comes from a study of CD8 T cells in ankylosing spondylitis. General observations from the study: Within matched ankylosing spondylitis synovial fluid, disease-linked clones were reportedly significantly enriched. Clones that were linked to disease were CD8+ and were relatively rare in peripheral blood. Blood of patients with ankylosing spondylitis appeared to be characterized by a TCR beta motif of several highly homologous variants.

The CDR3 sequence is 13 residues long. CDR1 LGHNT and CDR2 FRNRAP come from the germline V gene. The germline V and J ends were trimmed by 7 bases and 2 bases, with 12 bases remaining between them. Sequencing used blood, either unsorted or a sorted T cell fraction (not recorded which). The TCR was taken from a male donor with ankylosing spondylitis. The chain couples TRBV12-5 to TRBJ2-7, with D uncertain. For the CDR3, the DNA is TGTGCTAGTGACATGACGGAGACCTACGAGCAGTACTTC. Translating gives CASDMTETYEQYF.